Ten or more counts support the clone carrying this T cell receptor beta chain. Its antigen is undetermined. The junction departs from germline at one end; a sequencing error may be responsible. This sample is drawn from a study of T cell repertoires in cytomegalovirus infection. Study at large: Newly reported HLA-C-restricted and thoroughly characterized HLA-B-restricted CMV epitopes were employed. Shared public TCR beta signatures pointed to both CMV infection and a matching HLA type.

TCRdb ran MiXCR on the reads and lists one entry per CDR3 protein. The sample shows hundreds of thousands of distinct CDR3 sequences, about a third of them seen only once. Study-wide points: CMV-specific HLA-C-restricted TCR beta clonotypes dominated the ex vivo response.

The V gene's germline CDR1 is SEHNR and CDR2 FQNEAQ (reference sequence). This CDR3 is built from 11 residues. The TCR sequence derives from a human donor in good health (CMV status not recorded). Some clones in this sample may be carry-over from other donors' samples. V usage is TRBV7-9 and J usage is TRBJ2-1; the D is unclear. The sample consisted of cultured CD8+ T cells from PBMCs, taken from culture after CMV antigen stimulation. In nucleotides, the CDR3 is TGTGCCAGCAGCTCCAACAATGAGCAGTTCTTC. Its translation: CASSSNNEQFF.